This is a list of T cell receptor beta chains from one sample in a study of blood T cell repertoires in COVID-19. TCRdb's copy holds only in-frame clones and misses some; the assay was immunoSEQ multiplex PCR. The data show about 130,000 clones, almost 85% seen once. What was sequenced was peripheral blood. These TCRs come from a woman aged 25 to 45 who had recovered from COVID-19. CDR3s include the opening cysteine and the closing phenylalanine or tryptophan. The D gene is left open where the match is weak. The size field is filled for only some rows; it gives once, few, many or a size class.

V gene	clone size	J gene	D gene	CDR3 protein	CDR3 DNA
TRBV5-4	.	TRBJ2-2	TRBD2	CASSIGTSGRGELFF	TGTGCCAGCAGTATCGGGACTAGCGGGAGAGGGGAGCTGTTTTTT
TRBV5-6	.	TRBJ1-2	.	CASSLFGLDGYTF	TGTGCCAGCAGCTTGTTCGGGTTGGATGGCTACACCTTC
TRBV7-9	.	TRBJ2-2	TRBD1	CASSLHRTGIGELFF	TGTGCCAGCAGCTTACACCGGACAGGGATCGGGGAGCTGTTTTTT
TRBV2	.	TRBJ2-5	.	CASSEARGRQETQYF	TGTGCCAGCAGTGAAGCGCGGGGCAGACAAGAGACCCAGTACTTC
TRBV27	once	TRBJ2-3	.	CASRVSVPATDTQYF	TGTGCCAGCAGAGTTAGCGTGCCGGCCACAGATACGCAGTATTTT
TRBV21-1	.	TRBJ1-2	.	CASSSDRGQGYDGYTF	TGTGCCAGCAGCAGCGACAGGGGGCAAGGGTATGATGGCTACACCTTC
TRBV5-1	.	TRBJ2-3	.	CASSFAQVEDTQYF	TGCGCCAGCAGCTTCGCACAGGTCGAAGATACGCAGTATTTT
TRBV21-1	.	TRBJ2-1	.	CASSIHPVLSGRSGEQFF	TGTGCCAGCAGCATCCACCCCGTCCTAAGCGGGAGGTCGGGTGAGCAGTTCTTC
TRBV3-1/TRBV3-2	.	TRBJ2-7	TRBD2	CASSQSGAEQYF	TGTGCCAGCAGCCAAAGCGGGGCCGAGCAGTACTTC
TRBV4-2	.	TRBJ2-1	.	CASSQAGGASYNEQFF	TGTGCCAGCAGCCAAGCGGGGGGCGCCTCCTACAATGAGCAGTTCTTC
TRBV6-5	.	TRBJ1-3	.	CASIKPGSSGNTIYF	TGTGCCAGCATCAAACCCGGGTCCTCTGGAAACACCATATATTTT
TRBV6-5	.	TRBJ2-7	TRBD2	CASKRGLADYEQYF	TGTGCCAGCAAACGGGGACTAGCGGATTACGAGCAGTACTTC
TRBV7-9	few	TRBJ1-3	.	CASSAGAPSGNTIYF	TGTGCCAGCAGCGCGGGGGCCCCCTCTGGAAACACCATATATTTT